This T cell receptor beta chain originates from a study of PD-L1 blockade in urothelial cancer. Study background: Starting in about 2014, patients were given atezolizumab (1,200 mg intravenously every 3 weeks).

Every PCR received spiked-in synthetic TCR analog templates. The repertoire was sequenced with immunoSEQ multiplex PCR; TCRdb's copy has only in-frame clones and lacks some. This repertoire shows about 120,000 clones, about 89% found once; its top ten account for about 1.5%. Time point defined: peripheral blood 6 weeks after treatment start. Pretreatment and on-treatment blood mononuclear cell samples were taken, totaling between 1 and 8 time points per patient. The sequence derives from a man aged 55 to 70 with urothelial cancer. The material sequenced was PBMCs, taken around atezolizumab (anti-PD-L1) treatment.

As DNA, the CDR3 is TGTGCCAGCAGTGAAGTTCTAGAACTTTCCTACGAGCAGTACTTC. Translation gives CASSEVLELSYEQYF. V gene TRBV6-1 combines with J gene TRBJ2-7; D call uncertain. Germline-derived CDR1 and CDR2 are MNHNS and SASEGT. Deletions cut 1 base from V and 1 base from J, with 11 bases between. CDR3 length equals 15 residues.